These 2 T cell receptor beta chains were all obtained from the same sample, sequenced in a study of T cells in localized non-small cell lung cancer. Repertoires were generated with immunoSEQ multiplex PCR, while TCRdb's copy carries only in-frame clones and drops some. The sample consists of some 55,000 clones, over 80% of them appearing once. Specimen: peripheral blood, collected before any cancer treatment. All receptors come from a female donor aged 60 or older with stage II squamous cell lung carcinoma.

The chain uses TRBV5-6 and TRBJ2-3; D gene unclear. The CDR3 has 12 residues. V shed 1 base and J shed 8 bases, with 8 bases lying between them. Germline V CDR1 and CDR2: SGHDT, YYEEEE. The CDR3 region has the DNA TGTGCCAGCAGCTTGAGCGTGAGTACGCAGTATTTT. Its protein is CASSLSVSTQYF.

In DNA form, the CDR3 reads TGTGCCAGCAGTTACTCGGGGGGTTCACAACATACGCAGTATTTT. Translated, it gives CASSYSGGSQHTQYF. The chain uses TRBV6-6 and TRBJ2-3, with a weak D call TRBD2 (6 bases). The V end was cut by 0 bases, the J end by 7 bases, with 14 bases between. From germline, CDR1 is MNHNY and CDR2 SVGAGI (reference sequence). The CDR3 covers 15 residues.